This entry lists 2 T cell receptor beta chains sequenced from one sample in a study of regulatory T cells in long-lasting Graves disease. Sample time point: newly diagnosed GD, antithyroid drugs for less than 3 months. Preparation of the TCR library used RNA extracted from PBMCs. Arm-PCR of CDR3 regions and iRepertoire HTBI primers were used to build TCR beta libraries. Via MiXCR, TCRdb re-called the multiplex PCR reads, giving one row per CDR3 protein. Here the sample spans approximately 360,000 distinct CDR3 sequences, around 11% being singletons. The sample was also linked to a second study, of T cells in Graves' hyperthyroidism and ophthalmopathy.

Sample: peripheral blood mononuclear cells (PBMCs), taken at new diagnosis, from a patient treated with antithyroid drugs. Source of these receptors: a woman between 18 and 29 years old with Graves disease.

This clonotype was seen repeatedly, ten times or more. The chain combines TRBV28 with TRBJ2-3; 8 positions match TRBD2. The CDR3 runs to 14 residues. V lost 7 bases and J lost 3; bases outside the gene matches: 6. Germline-derived CDR1 and CDR2 are MDHEN and SYDVKM. The CDR3 spells CASTAGTRTDTQYF. The CDR3 nucleotides read TGTGCCAGCACGGCCGGGACTAGGACAGATACGCAGTATTTT.

With regard to this clonotype: A read error may account for a junction end that differs from germline. The chain links TRBV20-1 to TRBJ2-5; 9 bases are a match to TRBD2. The CDR3 covers 15 residues. The germline gives CDR1 DFQATT, CDR2 SNEGSKA (reference sequence). This CDR3 is CSASVPGLALEIQYF. The CDR3 DNA reads TGCAGTGCTAGTGTCCCGGGACTAGCTCTAGAGATCCAGTACTTC.